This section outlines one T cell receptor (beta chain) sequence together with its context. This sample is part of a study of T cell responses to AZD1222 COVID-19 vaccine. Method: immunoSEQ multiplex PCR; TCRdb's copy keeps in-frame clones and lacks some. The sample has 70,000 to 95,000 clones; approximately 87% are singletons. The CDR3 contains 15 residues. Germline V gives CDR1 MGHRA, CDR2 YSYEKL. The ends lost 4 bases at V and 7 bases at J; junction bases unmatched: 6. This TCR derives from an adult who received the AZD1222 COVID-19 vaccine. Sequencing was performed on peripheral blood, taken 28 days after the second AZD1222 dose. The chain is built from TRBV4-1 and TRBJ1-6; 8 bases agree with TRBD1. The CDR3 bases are TGCGCCAGCAGCCCCCGGACAGGGCCAAATTCACCCCTCCACTTT. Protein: CASSPRTGPNSPLHF.